This T cell receptor beta chain stems from a study of cytomegalovirus exposure and HLA in healthy donors. For the study at large: A data release that came early held around 85 million unique TCRs from HLA-typed donors.

Amplification used 60 Vbeta primers and 13 Jbeta primers. Authors' analysis steps: In a later analysis, roughly 11 million of 65 million to 90 million unique beta chains occurred in at least two donors. Profiled with immunoSEQ multiplex PCR; TCRdb holds only in-frame clones, not every one. V and J calls plus clone size are reproduced from that table; the DNA served to infer D and trimming. Of a few hundred thousand clones detected, 70% to 90% appear once; the ten largest clones hold about 3%. The CDR3 is 15 residues long. Germline assignment: CDR1 SGDLS and CDR2 YYNGEE. After removal of 3 bases from V and 6 bases from J, the junction contained 2 bases not matched to a gene. This clone was seen once.

This TCR was sampled from a man between 25 and 39 years old in good health and CMV-seronegative. The chain recombines TRBV9 with TRBJ2-1; 14 bases align to TRBD2. The sample consisted of PBMCs. This chain's CDR3 is CASSAGTSGGNEQFF. The CDR3 DNA reads as TGTGCCAGCAGCGCCGGGACTAGCGGGGGCAATGAGCAGTTCTTC.